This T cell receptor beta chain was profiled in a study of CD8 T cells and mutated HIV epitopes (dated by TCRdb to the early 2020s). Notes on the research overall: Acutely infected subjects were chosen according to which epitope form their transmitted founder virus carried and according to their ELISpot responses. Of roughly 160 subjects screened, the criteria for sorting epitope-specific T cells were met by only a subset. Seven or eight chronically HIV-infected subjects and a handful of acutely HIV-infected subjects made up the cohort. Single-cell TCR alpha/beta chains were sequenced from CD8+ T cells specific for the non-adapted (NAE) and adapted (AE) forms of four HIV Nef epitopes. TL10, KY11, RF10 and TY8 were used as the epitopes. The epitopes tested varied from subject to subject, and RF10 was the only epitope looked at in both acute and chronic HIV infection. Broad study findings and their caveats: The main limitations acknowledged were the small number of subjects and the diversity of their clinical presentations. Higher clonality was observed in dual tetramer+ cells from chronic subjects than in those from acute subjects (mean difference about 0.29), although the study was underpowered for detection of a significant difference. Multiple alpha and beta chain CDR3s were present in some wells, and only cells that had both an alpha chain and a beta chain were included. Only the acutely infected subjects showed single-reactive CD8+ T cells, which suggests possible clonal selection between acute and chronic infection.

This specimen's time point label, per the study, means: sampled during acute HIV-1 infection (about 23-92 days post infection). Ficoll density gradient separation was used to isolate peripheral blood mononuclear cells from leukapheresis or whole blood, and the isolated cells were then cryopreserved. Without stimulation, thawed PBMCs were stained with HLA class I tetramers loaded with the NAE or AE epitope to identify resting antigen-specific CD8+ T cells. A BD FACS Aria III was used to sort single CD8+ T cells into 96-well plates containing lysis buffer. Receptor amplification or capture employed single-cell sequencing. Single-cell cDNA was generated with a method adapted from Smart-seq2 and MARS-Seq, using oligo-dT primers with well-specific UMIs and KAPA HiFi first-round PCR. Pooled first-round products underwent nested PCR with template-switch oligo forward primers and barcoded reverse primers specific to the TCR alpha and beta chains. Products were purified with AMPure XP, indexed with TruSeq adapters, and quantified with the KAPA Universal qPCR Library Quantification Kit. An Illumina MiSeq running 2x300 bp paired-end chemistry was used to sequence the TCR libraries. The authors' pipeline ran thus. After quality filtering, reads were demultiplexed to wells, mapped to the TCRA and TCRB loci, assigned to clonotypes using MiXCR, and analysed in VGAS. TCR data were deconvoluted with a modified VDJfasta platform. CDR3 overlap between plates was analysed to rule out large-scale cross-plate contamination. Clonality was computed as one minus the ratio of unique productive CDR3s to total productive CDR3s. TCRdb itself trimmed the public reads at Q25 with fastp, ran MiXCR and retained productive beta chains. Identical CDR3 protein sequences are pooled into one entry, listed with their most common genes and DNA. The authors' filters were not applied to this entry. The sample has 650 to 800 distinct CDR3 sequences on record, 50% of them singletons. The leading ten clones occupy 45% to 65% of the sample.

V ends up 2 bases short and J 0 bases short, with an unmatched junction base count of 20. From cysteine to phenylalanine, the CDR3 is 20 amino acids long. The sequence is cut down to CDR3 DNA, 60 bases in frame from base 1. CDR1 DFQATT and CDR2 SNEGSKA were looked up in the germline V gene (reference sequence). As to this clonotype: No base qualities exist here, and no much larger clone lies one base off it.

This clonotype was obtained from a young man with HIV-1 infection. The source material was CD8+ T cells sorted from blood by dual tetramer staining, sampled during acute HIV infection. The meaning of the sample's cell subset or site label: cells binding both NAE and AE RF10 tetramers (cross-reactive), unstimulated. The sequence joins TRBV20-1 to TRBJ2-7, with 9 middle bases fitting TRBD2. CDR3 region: CSARQRKDGLAGMSSYEQYF. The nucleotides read TGCAGTGCTAGACAACGAAAGGACGGGCTAGCGGGGATGAGCTCCTACGAGCAGTACTTC.